This TCR beta chain derives from a study of T cell changes during pregnancy in multiple sclerosis. The assay was immunoSEQ multiplex PCR, and TCRdb's table has in-frame clones only and misses some. The sample has approximately 48,000 clones; 75% to 95% are singletons. The V gene's germline CDR1 is SEHNR and CDR2 FQNEAQ (reference sequence). The V and J ends lost 1 base and 0 bases respectively, with 11 bases between them. The CDR3 has 16 residues. V and J are TRBV7-9 and TRBJ2-3, with D possibly matching TRBD2 (5 bases). This TCR came from a female donor with multiple sclerosis, enrolled in a pregnancy study. Sequenced here: CD8+ T cells from peripheral blood mononuclear cells, sampled after pregnancy. CDR3 sequence reads: CASSLVGIGSTDTQYF. Here the CDR3 DNA reads TGTGCCAGCAGCTTAGTCGGGATTGGGAGCACAGATACGCAGTATTTT. The variable domain in full, completed from reference TRBV7-9 and TRBJ2-3, reads DTGVSQNPRHKITKRGQNVTFRCDPISEHNRLYWYRQTLGQGPEFLTYFQNEAQLEKSRLLSDRFSAERPKGSFSTLEIQRTEQGDSAMYLCASSLVGIGSTDTQYFGPGTRLTVL.